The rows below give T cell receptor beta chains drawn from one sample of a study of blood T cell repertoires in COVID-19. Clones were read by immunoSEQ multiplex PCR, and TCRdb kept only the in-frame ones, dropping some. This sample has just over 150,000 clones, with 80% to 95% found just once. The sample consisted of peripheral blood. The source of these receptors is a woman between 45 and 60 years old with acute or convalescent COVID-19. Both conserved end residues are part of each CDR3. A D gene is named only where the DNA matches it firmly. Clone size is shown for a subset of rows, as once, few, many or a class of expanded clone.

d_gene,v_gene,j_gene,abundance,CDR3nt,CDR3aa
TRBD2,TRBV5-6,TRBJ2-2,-,TGTGCCAGCAGCGTAGCGGGAGTCGACACCGGGGAGCTGTTTTTT,CASSVAGVDTGELFF
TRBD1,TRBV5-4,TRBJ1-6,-,TGTGCCAGCAGCTTGGAGGTGCGGGGACAGGGTAATTCACCCCTCCACTTT,CASSLEVRGQGNSPLHF
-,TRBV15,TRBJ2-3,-,TGTGCCACCAGCAGAATTAGACAGTACCCAGATACGCAGTATTTT,CATSRIRQYPDTQYF
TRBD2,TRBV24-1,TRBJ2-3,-,TGTGCCACCAGTGACTCCACTAGCGGCCACACAGATACGCAGTATTTT,CATSDSTSGHTDTQYF
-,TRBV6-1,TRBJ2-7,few,TGTGCCAGCAGTGAATTTACCTACGAGCAGTACTTC,CASSEFTYEQYF
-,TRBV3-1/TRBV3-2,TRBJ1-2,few,TGTGCCAGCAGCCCCCCGGGACAACCTTCGGGCTACACCTTC,CASSPPGQPSGYTF
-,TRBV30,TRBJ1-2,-,TGTGCCTGGAGTTCCCAGGCTCTTAACTATGGCTACACCTTC,CAWSSQALNYGYTF
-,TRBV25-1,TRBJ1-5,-,TGTGCCAGCAGTGATGTCACAGAAAATCAGCCCCAGCATTTT,CASSDVTENQPQHF
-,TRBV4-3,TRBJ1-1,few,TGCGCCAGCAGCCGCGGGAAGAACACTGAAGCTTTCTTT,CASSRGKNTEAFF
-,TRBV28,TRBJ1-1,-,TGTGCCAGCAGAGGTACCCAGGGCGGCGCTTTCTTT,CASRGTQGGAFF
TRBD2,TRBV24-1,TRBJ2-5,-,TGTGCCACCAGTGATCGGCGGGGGGTTTCGGAGACCCAGTACTTC,CATSDRRGVSETQYF
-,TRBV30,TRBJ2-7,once,TGTGCCTGGACCCGTCCTCTATCCTACGAGCAGTACTTC,CAWTRPLSYEQYF
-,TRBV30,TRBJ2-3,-,TGTGCCTGGAGTTGGGGGGGGGCTCCAACAGATACGCAGTATTTT,CAWSWGGAPTDTQYF
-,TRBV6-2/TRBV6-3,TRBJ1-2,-,TGTGCCAGCAGTTACGTCGCGGACTATGGCTACACCTTC,CASSYVADYGYTF
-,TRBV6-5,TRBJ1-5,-,TGTGCCAGCAGCCCCAGGGCCTTAGTGGATCCCCAGCATTTT,CASSPRALVDPQHF
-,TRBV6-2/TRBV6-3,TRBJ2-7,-,TGTGCCAGCAGTTACTCCCCCCAGTACGACGAGCAGTACTTC,CASSYSPQYDEQYF
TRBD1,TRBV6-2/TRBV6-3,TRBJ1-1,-,TGTGCCAGCAGTTACGTTGACAGGGGGAACACTGAAGCTTTCTTT,CASSYVDRGNTEAFF
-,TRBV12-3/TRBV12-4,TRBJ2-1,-,TGTGCCAGCAGTCGGGACTACAATGAGCAGTTCTTC,CASSRDYNEQFF
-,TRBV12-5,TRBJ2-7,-,TGTGCTAGTGGTTTGGTACAGGGTAGCTCCTACGAGCAGTACTTC,CASGLVQGSSYEQYF
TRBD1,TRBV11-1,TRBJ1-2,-,TGTGCCAGCAGCTTGACAGGGGAGGACTATGGCTACACCTTC,CASSLTGEDYGYTF